The 27 T cell receptor beta chains presented below share a single source sample, sequenced in a study of CD8 T cell repertoires and HIV-1 epitope variants (dated by TCRdb to 2020 to 2022). The receptor library was made with the immunoSEQ multiplex PCR assay. TCRdb obtained this table from immuneACCESS and retained in-frame rearrangements with V and J assigned. These tables miss some clones; where compared with another copy, unresolved V genes account for less than half of the shortfall, and the remainder is unexplained. Within this sample are several thousand clones, with around two thirds of them counted one time only. Approximately 47% of the sample is taken by the ten largest. The antigens of these receptors remain unknown. The sample taken for sequencing was cultured CD8+ T cells derived from PBMCs. All receptors derive from a male donor with HIV.

The rearrangement uses TRBV7-9 and TRBJ2-2; no clear D. V lost 6 bases and J lost 2, with 7 bases in between. CDR1 and CDR2 from the germline V gene are SEHNR and FQNEAQ (reference sequence). CDR3 size: 13 residues. The DNA of the CDR3 is TGTGCCAGCAGTCCGGGTAACACCGGGGAGCTGTTTTTT. This encodes CASSPGNTGELFF.

The V and J genes are TRBV6-1 and TRBJ1-5; possibly TRBD1 for D (6 bases). Germline V gene sequence: CDR1 MNHNS, CDR2 SASEGT. V lost 2 bases and J lost 3, with 11 bases in between. The CDR3 totals 15 residues. The CDR3: CASSEWAGDNQPQHF. DNA for the CDR3: TGTGCCAGCAGTGAATGGGCAGGGGACAATCAGCCCCAGCATTTT.

The chain links TRBV27 to TRBJ1-3, with D possibly matching TRBD1 (6 bases). Trimming cost V 5 bases and J 4 bases, with 12 bases left between them. The germline V gene has CDR1 MNHEY and CDR2 SMNVEV (reference sequence). The CDR3 runs 14 residues. CDR3 DNA sequence: TGTGCCAGCAGTCCCCGGGGGGCCGGAAACACCATATATTTT. Translating gives CASSPRGAGNTIYF.

The chain recombines TRBV21-1 with TRBJ1-2. TRBV21-1 is tagged as a pseudogene. The CDR3 sequence is 16 residues long. The CDR3 DNA is TGTGCCAGCAGCAAAGCCCCGGGTGAAGTTCCGAATGGCTACACCTTC. Its translation: CASSKAPGEVPNGYTF.

V and J are TRBV2 and TRBJ2-5, with D perhaps matching TRBD1 (6 bases). The CDR3 loop spans 14 amino acids. The germline CDR1 and CDR2 sequences are SNHLY and FYNNEI. V was trimmed by 10 bases and J by 2 bases, leaving 17 bases between them. The CDR3 DNA sequence: TGTGCCACCATAGACAACAGGGTTCAAGAGACCCAGTACTTC. It is translated as CATIDNRVQETQYF.

The V call is TRBV5-4, the J call TRBJ2-5, with 7 bases fitting TRBD1. The trim removed 1 base at V and 2 bases at J, leaving 5 bases unmatched. Germline CDR1 and CDR2: SGHNT and YYREEE (reference sequence). The CDR3 covers 15 residues. As DNA, the CDR3 is TGTGCCAGCAGCTTGCCACAGGGGACACAAGAGACCCAGTACTTC. It encodes CASSLPQGTQETQYF. The full variable domain, in which reference TRBV5-4 and TRBJ2-5 provide the parts outside the CDR3, is ETGVTQSPTHLIKTRGQQVTLRCSSQSGHNTVSWYQQALGQGPQFIFQYYREEENGRGNFPPRFSGLQFPNYSSELNVNALELDDSALYLCASSLPQGTQETQYFGPGTRLLVL.

V is TRBV7-9 and J is TRBJ2-1; the D call may be TRBD1 or TRBD2 (5 bases each). The V end was cut by 5 bases, the J end by 8 bases, with 22 bases between. CDR3 length equals 16 residues. Germline V CDR1 and CDR2: SEHNR, FQNEAQ (reference sequence). The CDR3: CASSMTPGTPSDEQFF. CDR3 in DNA: TGTGCCAGCAGCATGACCCCGGGGACCCCAAGCGATGAGCAGTTCTTC.

This clone was found once. V usage is TRBV7-2 and J usage is TRBJ1-2; 9 nucleotides match TRBD1. Trimming removed 4 bases from V and 4 bases from J; junction bases left unmatched: 4. Germline lookup yields CDR1 SGHTA and CDR2 FQGNSA. The CDR3 totals 14 residues. CDR3 residues: CASSSGTGSYGYTF. CDR3 bases: TGTGCCAGCAGCTCCGGGACAGGGAGCTATGGCTACACCTTC. The variable domain in full, with the rest retrieved from reference TRBV7-2 and TRBJ1-2, is GAGVSQSPSNKVTEKGKDVELRCDPISGHTALYWYRQSLGQGLEFLIYFQGNSAPDKSGLPSDRFSAERTGGSVSTLTIQRTQQEDSAVYLCASSSGTGSYGYTFGSGTRLTVV.

This clone was seen just once. The chain employs TRBV28 and TRBJ2-7; 7 nucleotides agree with TRBD1. This CDR3 is built from 16 residues. The V gene end was trimmed by 4 bases and the J gene end by 3 bases; junction bases not matched to a gene: 12. Per the germline V gene, CDR1 is MDHEN and CDR2 is SYDVKM. The CDR3 nucleotides read TGTGCCAGCAGTTGGTCACTGGGACAGAGCCTCTACGAGCAGTACTTC. Translation: CASSWSLGQSLYEQYF.

In its sample, this clone was seen once. This chain uses TRBV9 with TRBJ1-1, with TRBD1 matching 7 bases. The germline V gene has CDR1 SGDLS and CDR2 YYNGEE. The CDR3 is made up of 14 amino acids. The ends lost 3 bases at V and 4 bases at J; junction bases unmatched: 6. In DNA form, the CDR3 reads TGTGCCAGCAGCGCGACAGGGAGATCCACTGAAGCTTTCTTT. It is translated as CASSATGRSTEAFF.

This sequence joins TRBV28 and TRBJ2-7; D is unclear. Trimming removed 6 bases from V and 0 bases from J, with 9 bases in between. Germline V lookup: CDR1 MDHEN, CDR2 SYDVKM. This CDR3 is 13 amino acids long. CDR3 sequence (DNA): TGTGCCAGCAGGGGCAGCTACTCCTACGAGCAGTACTTC. It yields the protein CASRGSYSYEQYF.

This clone came up once. The chain has TRBV28 and TRBJ1-2; 12 bases align to TRBD1. The CDR3 is made up of 18 amino acids. CDR1 is MDHEN, CDR2 SYDVKM, per germline. J gave up 0 bases and V 4 bases, and 9 bases lay outside the gene matches. The CDR3 DNA reads as TGTGCCAGCAGTTCTACTGCCGGGACAGGGGGCCCTAACTATGGCTACACCTTC. Translation: CASSSTAGTGGPNYGYTF.

The genes are TRBV27 and TRBJ2-5; the D gene is possibly TRBD2 (5 bases). V was clipped by 6 bases and J by 2 bases, with 16 bases between them. Germline CDR1 MNHEY, CDR2 SMNVEV (reference sequence). The CDR3 runs 15 residues. CDR3 nucleotides: TGTGCCAGCAGCTCCGCCGGGATAGATCAAGAGACCCAGTACTTC. Translating it yields CASSSAGIDQETQYF.

This clone counts as medium-sized. V is TRBV28 and J is TRBJ2-7; no definite D call. Looked up from germline, CDR1 is MDHEN and CDR2 is SYDVKM. The CDR3 totals 15 residues. V was clipped by 5 bases and J by 3 bases, with 17 bases between them. The CDR3 coding sequence is TGTGCCAGCAGTCCCCGACTGGGCGACCTCTACGAGCAGTACTTC. Protein sequence: CASSPRLGDLYEQYF.

There are a few counts of this clone. The V call is TRBV10-3, the J call TRBJ2-7, with 11 bases aligning to TRBD1. J gave up 4 bases and V 11 bases, and 7 bases lay outside the gene matches. The CDR3 contains 13 residues. Germline V lookup: CDR1 ENHRY, CDR2 SYGVKD. CDR3 region: CASRDRGGYEQYF. The CDR3 nucleotides read TGTGCCTCCCGGGACAGGGGGGGTTACGAGCAGTACTTC.

The J gene is TRBJ2-3, the V gene TRBV27, with unresolved D. CDR1 MNHEY and CDR2 SMNVEV come from the germline V gene (reference sequence). This CDR3 has 14 residues. V lost 5 bases and J lost 5, with 14 bases in between. CDR3 loop: CASSTPGPQDTQYF. The CDR3 bases are TGTGCCAGCAGTACCCCGGGCCCCCAAGATACGCAGTATTTT.

The chain is built from TRBV28 and TRBJ2-7; no clear D. V lost 6 bases, J lost 0 bases, and 3 bases lay in between. Germline lookup yields CDR1 MDHEN and CDR2 SYDVKM. This CDR3 spans 11 amino acids. Written as DNA, the CDR3 is TGTGCCAGCAGCAACTCCTACGAGCAGTACTTC. Encoded protein: CASSNSYEQYF.

The chain couples TRBV9 to TRBJ2-6; possibly TRBD2 for D (5 bases). Between the trimmed V and J ends, which lost 4 bases and 1 base, there was a span of 9 bases. The CDR3 is 15 amino acids. The germline gives CDR1 SGDLS, CDR2 YYNGEE. CDR3 nucleotides: TGTGCCAGCAGCTTAACGGGGTCTGGGGCCAACGTCCTGACTTTC. It encodes CASSLTGSGANVLTF.

The genes are TRBV19 and TRBJ2-2; the D gene is possibly TRBD1 (6 bases). CDR1 LNHDA and CDR2 SQIVND come from the germline V gene (reference sequence). Trimming left V 5 bases short and J 5 bases short, with 18 bases between. The CDR3 contains 16 residues. CDR3 bases: TGTGCCAGTAGTTTCCGGGACACCCTGGATACCGGGGAGCTGTTTTTT. Protein sequence: CASSFRDTLDTGELFF.

Only a few counts were recorded for this clone. The rearrangement joins TRBV6-6 to TRBJ2-3; D is unresolved. V was cut by 2 bases and J by 6 bases, with 6 bases left in between. Looked up from germline, CDR1 is MNHNY and CDR2 is SVGAGI (reference sequence). This CDR3 is 12 amino acids long. This chain's CDR3 is CASSYDGDTQYF. In DNA, the CDR3 is TGTGCCAGCAGTTACGATGGGGATACGCAGTATTTT.

The chain recombines TRBV9 with TRBJ2-2; TRBD2 agrees at 9 bases. Germline V gives CDR1 SGDLS, CDR2 YYNGEE. The CDR3 spans 18 residues. After removal of 1 base from V and 4 bases from J, the junction contained 11 bases not matched to a gene. The CDR3 coding sequence is TGTGCCAGCAGCGTAAGGTCGAGCGGGGGGCCGGGCACCGGGGAGCTGTTTTTT. Translated, it gives CASSVRSSGGPGTGELFF.

This clone came up a few times. The chain recombines TRBV27 with TRBJ2-2, with 10 bases aligning to TRBD2. CDR1 is MNHEY, CDR2 SMNVEV, per germline (reference sequence). V gave up 4 bases and J gave up 2 bases; unmatched junction bases: 10. The CDR3 spans 18 residues. This chain's CDR3 is CASSSTTTSGNNTGELFF. The DNA for the CDR3 is TGTGCCAGCAGTTCAACGACAACTAGCGGGAACAACACCGGGGAGCTGTTTTTT.

The V call is TRBV7-8, the J call TRBJ2-7, with 7 positions matching TRBD1. CDR3 length: 14 amino acids. Germline assignment: CDR1 SGHVS and CDR2 FQNEAQ. V was clipped by 4 bases and J by 1 base; unmatched bases: 4. The CDR3 loop is CASSSGTVSYEQYF. CDR3 in DNA: TGTGCCAGCAGCTCCGGGACAGTTTCCTACGAGCAGTACTTC.

This clone was counted a few times. The V and J genes are TRBV27 and TRBJ1-5, with no clear D. The CDR3 is 15 residues long. V lost 6 bases and J lost 6, with 18 bases in between. Looked up from germline, CDR1 is MNHEY and CDR2 is SMNVEV (reference sequence). CDR3 sequence (DNA): TGTGCCAGCAGCCAAAATCCGGGAGGGCGTCAGCCCCAGCATTTT. It translates to CASSQNPGGRQPQHF.

This clone came up a few times. J is TRBJ2-5 and V is TRBV9; D is unclear. The CDR3 has 16 amino acids. Trimming stripped 0 bases from V and 5 bases from J, with 17 bases between. Per germline, CDR1 SGDLS and CDR2 YYNGEE. This CDR3 is CASSVGSVQARETQYF. The CDR3 bases are TGTGCCAGCAGCGTAGGGTCAGTCCAGGCGCGGGAGACCCAGTACTTC.

The chain combines TRBV28 with TRBJ2-7, with D perhaps being TRBD1 or TRBD2 (5 bases each). CDR1 is MDHEN, CDR2 SYDVKM, per germline. The CDR3 runs 15 residues. V was trimmed by 3 bases and J by 0 bases, leaving 12 bases between them. The CDR3 is CASSFTGADSYEQYF. The CDR3 coding sequence is TGTGCCAGCAGTTTTACCGGGGCCGACTCCTACGAGCAGTACTTC.

The chain uses TRBV5-8 and TRBJ2-2; no definite D call. CDR3 length: 13 residues. The V and J ends lost 6 bases and 2 bases respectively, with 8 bases between them. Germline V gene lookup returns CDR1 SGHTS and CDR2 YDEGEE. CDR3 loop: CASNLLNTGELFF. The CDR3 DNA is TGTGCCAGCAATTTGCTAAACACCGGGGAGCTGTTTTTT.